The clone carrying this T cell receptor (beta chain) was found a few times. The antigen is undetermined. This entry belongs to a study of vaccination and CD4 T cells after COVID-19. V was cut by 1 base and J by 2 bases, with 10 bases left in between. Germline assignment: CDR1 SGHAT and CDR2 FQNNGV. This CDR3 comprises 15 residues. Treatment of the sample: approximately 10-day PBMC culture with coronavirus spike peptide pools or control peptides (ViraFEST assay). Gathered ahead of the COVID-19 pandemic (2011-2018) were the CD4+ T cells of the unexposed donor. The Oncomine TCR Beta short-read assay sequenced DNA from cultured CD4+ T cells. Genomic DNA was isolated from CD4+ T cells that had been cultured. One entry per CDR3 protein, called by TCRdb with MiXCR from the PCR reads. The sample shows about 7,000 distinct CDR3 sequences, about 35% of them seen only once.

Material for sequencing was CD4+ T cells from blood, cultured in vitro. V is TRBV11-2 and J is TRBJ2-3; D is uncertain. The source is a human donor in good health. The CDR3 sequence: CASSLGARPTDTQYF. For the CDR3, the DNA is TGTGCCAGCAGCTTAGGGGCTAGACCCACAGATACGCAGTATTTT.